This entry features one T cell receptor beta chain sequence. This clone has a handful of counts. Its recognized antigen is unknown. One base away there is no much larger clone; base qualities are not given. The entry originates in a study of graft-versus-host responses after intestinal transplantation (dated by TCRdb to the early 2020s). Broadly, across the study: Recipients received multivisceral, liver-intestinal, or isolated intestinal transplants. To identify alloreactive clones, pre-transplant mixed lymphocyte reaction products were sequenced and then compared with unstimulated pre-transplant donor and recipient T cells. A peak of at least 4% donor T cells among recipient peripheral blood mononuclear cells was the definition used for donor T cell macrochimerism. A cohort of roughly 25 intestinal transplant recipients, including one retransplant, was enrolled, and a few patients lacking pretransplant specimens were excluded. Graft-versus-host and host-versus-graft alloreactive T cell clones were tracked in the graft, circulation and bone marrow after intestinal transplantation using bulk TCR-beta CDR3 sequencing. Rather than going through the commercial service, samples from three later patients were sequenced in-house on an Illumina MiSeq and processed with MiXCR. All recipients received anti-thymocyte globulin induction followed by maintenance tacrolimus and steroids for around three years. General findings and caveats noted by the study authors: Early after transplant, peak levels of circulating GvH clones were found to be associated with declines in HvG clones. The conclusions were limited by the relatively low number and heterogeneity of the intestinal transplant patients. GvH clones were detected in recipient bone marrow, and some appeared earlier in ileal mucosa or blood, consistent with an intestinal mucosal origin. In patients with donor T cell macrochimerism, the allografts had high GvH to HvG T cell clonal ratios.

Library construction relied on the immunoSEQ multiplex PCR assay. For most patients, genomic DNA was isolated using the Qiagen DNeasy Blood and Tissue Kit and was shipped frozen to Adaptive Biotechnologies for TCR sequencing. For most patients, high-throughput TCR-beta CDR3 sequencing of genomic DNA was performed by Adaptive Biotechnologies. From the authors' description of their analysis: TCR sequencing data were retrieved from Adaptive's ImmunoSEQ software for 15 to 20 patients, whereas three other patients were processed with MiXCR and VDJtools. To correct CD4 versus CD8 sorting errors, any sequence found in both subsets at a frequency ratio below 5:1 was removed. Because the origin of CDR3 nucleotide sequences shared between donor and recipient could not be assigned, those sequences were removed. At least 2-fold expansion over unstimulated cells and a minimum CFSE-low frequency of 0.002% (template counts) or 0.001% (read counts) were required for clones to be classified as alloreactive. Mappable clones were those detected in sequenced pre-transplant spleen, lymph node, or MLR CFSE-low populations of the donor or recipient. The cumulative frequency of alloreactive clones was calculated as a percentage of all sequences, weighted by copy number. As stored in TCRdb, this immuneACCESS dataset retains in-frame rearrangements with V and J assigned. A fraction of the clones does not appear; measured against another copy, unresolved V genes explain less than half of the discrepancy, and the remainder lacks a known reason. That table furnishes V, J and clone size, whereas the DNA furnished D and trimming. Across this sample there are 20,000 to 30,000 clones, with roughly 87% seen only once. 0.65% to 0.9% of the sample is in the top ten clones.

Trimming costs V 4 bases and J 7 bases, and their ends lie 16 bases apart. Reading from cysteine to phenylalanine, the CDR3 counts 14 amino acids. Only CDR3 DNA is held: 42 bases, read in frame from base 1. CDR1 and CDR2 are read off the germline V gene as SNHLY and FYNNEI. This sample's time point label indicates: cells obtained before transplantation from donor or recipient. CD3+CD4+ and CD3+CD8+ populations were FACS-sorted from unstimulated pre-transplant donor and recipient cells taken from spleen or lymph nodes. This clonotype was sampled from a human donor who received an intestinal transplant. The sample was unstimulated CD4+ T cells sorted from spleen or lymph node cells, taken before intestinal transplant. The V and J genes are TRBV2 and TRBJ1-2; TRBD1 might be the D gene, on 6 matching bases. The CDR3 corresponds to CASSGQLTGSGYTF. The nucleotide sequence is TGTGCCAGCAGTGGGCAATTAACAGGGAGTGGCTACACCTTC.